Reported below is one TCR beta chain. Its antigen is not known. TCRdb re-called the 5' RACE reads through MiXCR, storing one row per CDR3 protein. In the table there are a few hundred thousand distinct CDR3 sequences, roughly 15% of which are singletons. The sample comes from a study of T-cell memory formation after mild COVID-19. Study-level background: TCR clustering was largely donor specific. Findings of the study overall: Contracting CD4+ clones were located mainly in CM and EM, and CD8+ clones in EMRA. Certain responding clones were present in pre-infection memory, suggesting participation of cross-reactive memory.

The sample comprised PBMCs or a T cell subset sorted from them (not recorded which). The sequence was collected from a man in his late teens or twenties who had mild COVID-19 (a few samples of this study predate the infection). Cell type and time point are not known.

The CDR3 sequence is CASSPGERGGNNEQFF. The CDR3 DNA is TGTGCCAGCAGTCCCGGGGAGCGGGGGGGCAACAATGAGCAGTTCTTC. The chain links TRBV6-5 to TRBJ2-1; 10 bases match TRBD2. Germline CDR1 reads MNHEY; CDR2 reads SVGAGI. The CDR3 extends over 16 amino acids. Unmatched junction bases numbered 9, after V lost 5 bases and J lost 5 bases.